This T cell receptor (beta chain) was retrieved from a study of cytotoxic CD8 clonotypes in ibrutinib-treated CLL. Germline V lookup: CDR1 SGHVS, CDR2 FQNEAQ. The junction had 7 bases not matched to a gene; V was cut back by 5 bases and J by 4 bases. The CDR3 length is 16 residues. TCRdb keeps only in-frame clones here, not all; method: immunoSEQ multiplex PCR. The sample consists of more than 150,000 clones, 72% of them appearing once. The chain couples TRBV7-8 to TRBJ2-3, with TRBD2 identical over 12 bases. The receptor was derived from a human donor with chronic lymphocytic leukemia. The source material was PBMCs, sampled after 24 months of ibrutinib treatment. Written as DNA, the CDR3 is TGTGCCAGCAGCCAACTAGCGGGAGGTCCTTCAGATACGCAGTATTTT. Translated: CASSQLAGGPSDTQYF.